Below, 25 T cell receptor beta chains from the same sample are listed, as sequenced in a study of blood T cells in healthy people across ages. For the second PCR, which ran for about 7 to 12 cycles, a sample-barcoded 5' primer and a J-beta primer mix were used. TCRdb re-called the 5' RACE reads with MiXCR, one entry per CDR3 protein. The sample lists about a million distinct CDR3 sequences, less than 45% occurring once. Sequenced: blood. Receptor source: a man between 18 and 29 years old in good health.

The gene calls are TRBV7-2 and TRBJ2-1, with 9 bases aligning to TRBD2. The CDR3 covers 16 residues. Germline V gene lookup returns CDR1 SGHTA and CDR2 FQGNSA. J lost 4 bases, V lost 1 base, and 5 bases had no gene match. For the CDR3, the DNA is TGTGCCAGCAGCTTAGACGGACTAGCGCCTTACAATGAGCAGTTCTTC. Protein sequence: CASSLDGLAPYNEQFF. Complete variable domain (other parts from reference TRBV7-2 and TRBJ2-1): GAGVSQSPSNKVTEKGKDVELRCDPISGHTALYWYRQSLGQGLEFLIYFQGNSAPDKSGLPSDRFSAERTGGSVSTLTIQRTQQEDSAVYLCASSLDGLAPYNEQFFGPGTRLTVL.

The rearrangement links TRBV7-2 to TRBJ2-1, with 14 nucleotides matching TRBD2. Germline lookup yields CDR1 SGHTA and CDR2 FQGNSA. The CDR3 contains 16 residues. V shed 4 bases and J 14 bases; nucleotides not matched to a gene: 13. Here the CDR3 reads CASSSQTSGGASGEFF. CDR3 DNA: TGTGCCAGCAGCTCCCAGACTAGCGGGGGGGCCTCGGGAGAGTTCTTC.

This clonotype turned up a few times. The V call is TRBV12-3 or TRBV12-4, the J call TRBJ1-2; 7 bases map to TRBD1. V shed 6 bases and J 4 bases; nucleotides not matched to a gene: 8. The CDR3 covers 14 residues. The CDR3 protein is CASSRQGIVYGYTF. In DNA, the CDR3 is TGTGCCAGCAGCCGACAGGGTATCGTCTATGGCTACACCTTC.

Concerning this clonotype itself: A much larger clone lies a single base off, so this may be a read error. The chain joins TRBV4-3 to TRBJ1-2, with D unclear. With 0 bases removed from V and 7 bases from J, the gap between germline ends came to 12 bases. The CDR3 has 14 amino acids. The germline gives CDR1 LGHNA, CDR2 YSLEER. CDR3 loop: CASSQDRGQSGYTF. The CDR3, as DNA: TGCGCCAGCAGCCAAGATCGGGGTCAAAGTGGCTACACCTTC.

V and J are TRBV5-1 and TRBJ1-4, with unresolved D. The CDR3 sequence is 14 residues long. The V end lost 4 bases, the J end lost 6 bases, and 13 bases lay between the germline ends. Germline V gives CDR1 SGHRS, CDR2 YFSETQ. For the CDR3, the DNA is TGCGCCAGCAGCCCCACGCCTGGGTATGAAAAACTGTTTTTT. Protein product: CASSPTPGYEKLFF.

The chain recombines TRBV29-1 with TRBJ2-3; perhaps TRBD2 as D (5 bases). V lost 1 base and J lost 0, with 8 bases in between. The CDR3 has 14 residues. In germline, CDR1 is SQVTM, CDR2 ANQGSEA. The CDR3: CSVEVEDSTDTQYF. CDR3 nucleotides: TGCAGCGTTGAAGTGGAGGATAGCACAGATACGCAGTATTTT.

The DNA for the CDR3 is TGTGCCACCAGTGATTCGGGTTCGGGTAAGACCCAGTACTTC. This codes for CATSDSGSGKTQYF. This sequence joins TRBV24-1 and TRBJ2-5; D gene unclear. The CDR3 has 14 amino acids. CDR1 and CDR2 from the germline V gene are KGHDR and SFDVKD. V was clipped by 2 bases and J by 6 bases, with 12 bases between them.

The rearrangement joins TRBV27 to TRBJ1-5; D gene uncertain. There are 14 residues in the CDR3. Trimming removed 5 bases from V and 6 bases from J, with 14 bases in between. Germline V gene data show CDR1 as MNHEY and CDR2 as SMNVEV (reference sequence). This CDR3 is CASSLRPQGQPQHF. CDR3 DNA sequence: TGTGCCAGCAGTCTCAGGCCCCAAGGTCAGCCCCAGCATTTT.

J is TRBJ1-5 and V is TRBV20-1; D unresolved. CDR3 length equals 17 residues. Germline V gene data show CDR1 as DFQATT and CDR2 as SNEGSKA (reference sequence). Between the trimmed V and J ends, which lost 0 bases and 8 bases, there was a span of 23 bases. CDR3 loop: CSARDIGLAGTIEPQHF. In DNA, the CDR3 is TGCAGTGCTAGAGATATAGGGCTGGCGGGTACTATTGAGCCCCAGCATTTT.

This chain joins TRBV20-1 and TRBJ2-6; D gene ambiguous. The CDR3 totals 14 residues. Germline V lookup: CDR1 DFQATT, CDR2 SNEGSKA (reference sequence). Trimming took 3 bases from V and 0 from J, leaving 6 bases between them. In DNA form, the CDR3 reads TGCAGTGCTAGTGGATTCTCTGGGGCCAACGTCCTGACTTTC. Translated: CSASGFSGANVLTF.

The chain recombines TRBV6-2 or TRBV6-3 with TRBJ2-2; no clear D gene. Trimming removed 3 bases at V and 4 bases at J, with 18 bases between. CDR1 MNHEY and CDR2 SVGEGT come from the germline V gene. The CDR3 has 17 amino acids. The CDR3 bases are TGTGCCAGCAGTTATTCGGTTAAGGGTGTGATCACCGGGGAGCTGTTTTTT. Its protein product is CASSYSVKGVITGELFF.

The CDR3 bases are TGTGCCAGCAGCTTAGGGCAGGGGGCCCCCAATGAGCAGTTCTTC. This translates into CASSLGQGAPNEQFF. The chain employs TRBV7-9 and TRBJ2-1, with TRBD1 matching over 8 bases. Germline CDR1 reads SEHNR; CDR2 reads FQNEAQ (reference sequence). The CDR3 sequence is 15 residues long. Trimming at V came to 1 base and at J to 6 bases, leaving 5 bases not matched to a gene.

Only a few counts were recorded for this clonotype. This chain joins TRBV6-2 or TRBV6-3 and TRBJ2-4; 7 positions agree with TRBD1. Germline CDR1 and CDR2: MNHEY and SVGEGT. With V trimmed by 5 bases and J by 9 bases, 16 bases remained unmatched. CDR3 length: 16 residues. CDR3 in amino acids: CASSETGLREAGIQYF. DNA for the CDR3: TGTGCCAGCAGTGAGACAGGGCTCCGTGAGGCCGGCATTCAGTACTTC.

The chain carries TRBV4-3 and TRBJ1-2; 7 nucleotides align to TRBD1. Losses at the gene ends were 0 bases for V and 3 bases for J; bases not matched to a gene: 10. CDR1 LGHNA and CDR2 YSLEER come from the germline V gene. CDR3 length: 17 residues. This CDR3 reads CASSQDLGRQGDYGYTF. The CDR3 nucleotides are TGCGCCAGCAGCCAAGATCTTGGTCGACAGGGAGACTATGGCTACACCTTC.

Comment on this clonotype: With a much larger clone just one base away, this may be a read error. The rearrangement joins TRBV7-2 to TRBJ2-3; D remains ambiguous. The CDR3 consists of 13 residues. CDR1 and CDR2 from the germline V gene are SGHTA and FQGNSA. CDR3 region: CAISLANTDTQYF. In DNA form, the CDR3 reads TGTGCCATCAGCTTAGCTAACACAGATACGCAGTATTTT. Complete variable domain (other parts from reference TRBV7-2 and TRBJ2-3): GAGVSQSPSNKVTEKGKDVELRCDPISGHTALYWYRQSLGQGLEFLIYFQGNSAPDKSGLPSDRFSAERTGGSVSTLTIQRTQQEDSAVYLCAISLANTDTQYFGPGTRLTVL.

This clonotype was found a few times. The rearrangement links TRBV24-1 to TRBJ2-1, with D perhaps given as TRBD1 or TRBD2 (5 bases each). CDR1 is KGHDR and CDR2 is SFDVKD in the germline V gene. The CDR3 is 16 residues long. Trimming left V 4 bases short and J 7 bases short, with 19 bases between. The CDR3 spells CATSDPLRDGYNEQFF. DNA for the CDR3: TGTGCCACCAGTGACCCTCTCCGGGACGGATATAATGAGCAGTTCTTC.

This clonotype was seen a handful of times. The chain employs TRBV11-2 and TRBJ2-2; D might be TRBD2 (6 bases). V was shortened by 7 bases and J by 4 bases, with 16 bases between the two germline ends. Germline V gives CDR1 SGHAT, CDR2 FQNNGV. The CDR3 sequence is 15 residues long. The CDR3 DNA sequence: TGTGCCAGCAAGGAGGGTAGTACGATCACCGGGGAGCTGTTTTTT. Translating gives CASKEGSTITGELFF.

There are a few counts of this clonotype. The rearrangement links TRBV5-1 to TRBJ2-1; the match to TRBD2 covers 10 bases. Germline V gene data show CDR1 as SGHRS and CDR2 as YFSETQ. The length of the CDR3 is 15 residues. V was clipped by 0 bases and J by 8 bases; unmatched bases: 5. CDR3 region: CASSLGGLAIDEQFF. CDR3 in DNA: TGCGCCAGCAGCTTGGGGGGACTAGCGATTGATGAGCAGTTCTTC.

This clonotype was seen at least ten times. The V gene is TRBV2, the J gene TRBJ2-3; 7 bases align to TRBD1. With V trimmed by 6 bases and J by 4 bases, 1 base remained unmatched. This CDR3 has 12 amino acids. Germline V gene sequence: CDR1 SNHLY, CDR2 FYNNEI. The DNA for the CDR3 is TGTGCCAGCAGGGACAGGTCAGATACGCAGTATTTT. Translation: CASRDRSDTQYF.

This clonotype has more than one count but fewer than ten. The V call is TRBV20-1, the J call TRBJ2-5; 7 nucleotides align to TRBD2. Per germline, CDR1 DFQATT and CDR2 SNEGSKA (reference sequence). The CDR3 spans 14 residues. The trim removed 0 bases at V and 1 base at J, leaving 2 bases unmatched. This CDR3 reads CSARDRLAQETQYF. In DNA form, the CDR3 reads TGCAGTGCTAGAGATCGACTAGCCCAAGAGACCCAGTACTTC.

Remarks on this clonotype: A single base separates this from a much larger clone, so it may be a read error. The J gene is TRBJ2-3, the V gene TRBV12-3 or TRBV12-4; D ambiguous. The V end lost 5 bases, the J end lost 4 bases, and 13 bases lay between the germline ends. CDR3 size: 14 residues. The CDR3 here is CASSVWPSADTQYF. The DNA of the CDR3 is TGTGCCAGCAGTGTGTGGCCCAGCGCAGATACGCAGTATTTT.

This chain links TRBV4-3 with TRBJ1-2; no clear D. Germline values: CDR1 LGHNA, CDR2 YSLEER. This CDR3 contains 14 residues. V was clipped by 4 bases and J by 4 bases, with 13 bases between them. In nucleotides, the CDR3 is TGCGCCAGCAGCCTGGACCCGGCGGTCTATGGCTACACCTTC. Translating it yields CASSLDPAVYGYTF.

This clonotype occurred a few times. V is TRBV6-5 and J is TRBJ1-1, with D unclear. Germline CDR1 reads MNHEY; CDR2 reads SVGAGI. V lost 4 bases and J lost 10, with 13 bases in between. The CDR3 consists of 12 residues. The CDR3 coding sequence is TGTGCCAGCAGTTTCGACCGGAAAGGAGCTTTCTTT. It specifies CASSFDRKGAFF.

The chain joins TRBV13 to TRBJ2-1; D may be TRBD1 (6 bases). CDR1 and CDR2 (germline): PRHDT, FYEKMQ (reference sequence). The CDR3 is 14 amino acids. V was clipped by 5 bases and J by 4 bases, with 12 bases between them. The CDR3 loop reads CASSPFTGYNEQFF. In nucleotides, the CDR3 is TGTGCCAGCAGCCCCTTTACAGGGTACAATGAGCAGTTCTTC.

This rearrangement joins TRBV20-1 to TRBJ2-1; D is perhaps TRBD2 (5 bases). This CDR3 contains 16 residues. Germline lookup yields CDR1 DFQATT and CDR2 SNEGSKA (reference sequence). The V gene lost 5 bases and the J gene lost 6 bases, with 23 bases spanning the gap. The chain's CDR3 is CSAPYGWESWCNEQFF. DNA of the CDR3: TGCAGTGCTCCCTACGGGTGGGAGTCCTGGTGCAATGAGCAGTTCTTC.